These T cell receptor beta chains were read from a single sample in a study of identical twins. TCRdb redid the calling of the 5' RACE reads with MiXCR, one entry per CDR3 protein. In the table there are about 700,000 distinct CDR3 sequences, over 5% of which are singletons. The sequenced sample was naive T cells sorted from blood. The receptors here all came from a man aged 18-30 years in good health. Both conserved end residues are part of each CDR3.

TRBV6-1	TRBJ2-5	CASRAWGGTEETQYF
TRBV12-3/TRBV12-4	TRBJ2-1	CASRYTTGGAARGEQFF
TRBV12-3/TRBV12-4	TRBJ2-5	CASSYLEQETQYF
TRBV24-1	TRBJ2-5	CATSDLPGPQETQYF
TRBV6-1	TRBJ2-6	CASSRSGGRSQAGANVLTF
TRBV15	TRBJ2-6	CATSFSYNSGANVLTF
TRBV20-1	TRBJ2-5	CSARGGRRTKETQYF
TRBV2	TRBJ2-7	CASSNQLAGASYEQYF
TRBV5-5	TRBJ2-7	CASSPGGSGTFSYEQYF
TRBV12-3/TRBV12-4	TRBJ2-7	CASSWGDEQYF
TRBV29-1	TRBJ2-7	CSVEASGTSYEQYF
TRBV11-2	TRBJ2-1	CASSNLRGWEQFF
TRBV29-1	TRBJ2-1	CSVNGLAGGSSYNEQFF
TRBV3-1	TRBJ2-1	CASSQERARQGPNEQFF
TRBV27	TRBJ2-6	CASSDTTSGANVLTF
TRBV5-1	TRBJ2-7	CASSLGPEYEQYF
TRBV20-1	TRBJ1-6	CSAIGIRDIGGPLHF
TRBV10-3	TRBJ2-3	CAISEKVSTDTQYF
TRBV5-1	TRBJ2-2	CASSLSLAGGHTGELFF
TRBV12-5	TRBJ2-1	CASGLAGGYEQFF
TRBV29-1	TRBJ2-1	CSFHIRDRYNEQFF
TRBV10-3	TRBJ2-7	CAISESIHSGSYEQYF
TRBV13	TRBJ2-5	CASSPRSQETQYF
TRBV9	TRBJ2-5	CASSVAPASGQETQYF
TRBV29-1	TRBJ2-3	CSVVKATDTQYF
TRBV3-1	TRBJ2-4	CASSQELWGSAKNIQYF
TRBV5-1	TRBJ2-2	CASSLSLVDRSNTGELFF
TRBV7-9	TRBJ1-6	CASSYSGTGTSPLHF
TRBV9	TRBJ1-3	CASSVAPSSGNTIYF
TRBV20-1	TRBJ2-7	CSASMASGYEQYF
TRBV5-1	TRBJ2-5	CASSLAAREDQETQYF
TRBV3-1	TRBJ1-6	CASSQGAGTSSPLHF
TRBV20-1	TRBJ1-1	CSASIAQGGFEAFF
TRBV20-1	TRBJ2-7	CSARPPGQRSSYEQYF
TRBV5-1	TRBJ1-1	CASSLVIPGGTEAFF
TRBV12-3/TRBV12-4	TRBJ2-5	CASTPSGRGETQYF
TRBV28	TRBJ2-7	CASSLSRRPDLYEQYF
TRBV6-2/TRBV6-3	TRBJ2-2	CASSYSGGTGELFF
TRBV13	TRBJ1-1	CASSFLRGVNTEAFF
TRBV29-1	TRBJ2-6	CSVAGHGAASGANVLTF
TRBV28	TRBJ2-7	CASSAPGHTYEQYF
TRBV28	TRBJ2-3	CASSLPAGGGTDTQYF
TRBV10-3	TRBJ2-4	CAIDHRGRKAKNIQYF
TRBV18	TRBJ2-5	CASSPTTSGQETQYF
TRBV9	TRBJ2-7	CASSVSGISSYEQYF
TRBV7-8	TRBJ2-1	CASSVRTDSYNEQFF
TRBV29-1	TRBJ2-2	CSVVPAGGDGELFF
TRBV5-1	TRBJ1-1	CASRLFMNTEAFF
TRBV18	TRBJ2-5	CASSPQAGEQETQYF
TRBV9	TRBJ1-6	CASSGVEWGSPLHF
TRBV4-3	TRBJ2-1	CASSQDGKLEQFF
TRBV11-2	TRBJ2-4	CASSAYDRGDVKNIQYF
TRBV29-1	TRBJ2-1	CSVDRLSYNEQFF
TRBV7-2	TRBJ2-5	CASSLATDSPGETQYF
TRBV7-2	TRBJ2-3	CASSSRTGTSGTGTQYF
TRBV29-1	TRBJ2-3	CSLRLAGGRTDTQYF
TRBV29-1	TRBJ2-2	CSVLVTITGELFF
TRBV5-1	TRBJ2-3	CASSLLLGLSSTDTQYF
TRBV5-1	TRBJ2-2	CASSLPGLADNTGELFF
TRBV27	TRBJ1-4	CASSLWGGDEKLFF